A single sample is the source of the 16 T cell receptor beta chains below, sequenced in a study of blood T cell repertoires in COVID-19. The repertoire was sequenced with immunoSEQ multiplex PCR; TCRdb's copy has only in-frame clones and lacks some. The sample includes fewer than 75,000 clones, 70% to 90% of them seen just once. Sequenced: peripheral blood. All receptors derive from a man aged 65 to 79 with acute or convalescent COVID-19.

Written as DNA, the CDR3 is TGTGCCAGCAGTGAAACCGGGGATCGGTCACCCCTCCACTTT. Its protein product is CASSETGDRSPLHF. The chain employs TRBV2 and TRBJ1-6; D gene uncertain. This CDR3 spans 14 amino acids. Trimming removed 2 bases at V and 10 bases at J, with 12 bases between. Germline loops: CDR1 SNHLY, CDR2 FYNNEI.

This clone was counted between two and nine times. V gene TRBV18 combines with J gene TRBJ2-1; D is undetermined. Per the germline V gene, CDR1 is KGHSH and CDR2 is LQKENI. Trimming shortened V by 0 bases and J by 12 bases, and 12 bases separated the two germline ends. This CDR3 contains 13 residues. The CDR3 DNA is TGTGCCAGCTCACCACCGTTAGGAGCACGGCAGTTCTTC. Translated, it gives CASSPPLGARQFF.

The V gene is TRBV7-6, the J gene TRBJ1-4; D may be TRBD1 (6 bases). V was pared by 2 bases and J by 9 bases, with 22 bases between. The CDR3 contains 17 residues. Germline V gene sequence: CDR1 SGHVS, CDR2 FNYEAQ. This CDR3 reads CASSLNLLSAGQKKLFF. CDR3 DNA: TGTGCCAGCAGCTTAAACCTTTTGTCCGCAGGACAGAAAAAACTGTTTTTT.

The chain recombines TRBV4-2 with TRBJ2-7; 9 nucleotides agree with TRBD1. J lost 5 bases, V lost 4 bases, and 6 bases had no gene match. Germline CDR1 and CDR2: LGHNA and YNFKEQ. CDR3 length equals 14 residues. CDR3 region: CASSPVTGGDEQYF. DNA for the CDR3: TGTGCCAGCAGCCCCGTGACAGGGGGTGACGAGCAGTACTTC.

This clone was observed a single time. The chain employs TRBV11-2 and TRBJ2-5, with 7 bases fitting TRBD1. The CDR3 contains 17 residues. The germline V gene encodes CDR1 SGHAT and CDR2 FQNNGV. Unmatched junction bases numbered 10, after V lost 1 base and J lost 2 bases. The DNA for the CDR3 is TGTGCCAGCAGCTTAGGGGTTCCCGGGACAGAACAAGAGACCCAGTACTTC. It encodes CASSLGVPGTEQETQYF.

CDR3 bases: TGCAGCGTTGAGGTCGGCAAGGGGAATGAAAAACTGTTTTTT. Translation: CSVEVGKGNEKLFF. The V call is TRBV29-1, the J call TRBJ1-4; D possibly corresponds to TRBD1 (5 bases). The CDR3 totals 14 residues. Germline-derived CDR1 and CDR2 are SQVTM and ANQGSEA. The germline V and J ends were trimmed by 3 bases and 5 bases, with 13 bases remaining between them.

The chain employs TRBV28 and TRBJ1-1; 7 nucleotides line up with TRBD1. The CDR3 runs to 14 residues. Germline CDR1 and CDR2: MDHEN and SYDVKM. V was clipped by 4 bases and J by 0 bases; unmatched bases: 2. CDR3 DNA: TGTGCCAGCAGTTCGGGACAGTTGAACACTGAAGCTTTCTTT. This sequence encodes CASSSGQLNTEAFF.

The V call is TRBV11-2, the J call TRBJ2-7; D gene uncertain. Per the germline V gene, CDR1 is SGHAT and CDR2 is FQNNGV. Deletions cut 3 bases from V and 1 base from J, with 10 bases between. This CDR3 comprises 14 residues. CDR3 DNA: TGTGCCAGCAGCTTTACAAGTACATCCTACGAGCAGTACTTC. Amino acid sequence: CASSFTSTSYEQYF.

This chain uses TRBV4-2 with TRBJ1-3; no definite D call. Per germline, CDR1 LGHNA and CDR2 YNFKEQ. The CDR3 is 17 residues long. V was trimmed by 2 bases and J by 2 bases, leaving 16 bases between them. The CDR3 nucleotides are TGTGCCAGCAGCCAAAACCTTATACAGAGAACTGGAAACACCATATATTTT. The encoded protein is CASSQNLIQRTGNTIYF.

This rearrangement joins TRBV27 to TRBJ1-5; TRBD1 matches 8 bases. CDR1 is MNHEY, CDR2 SMNVEV, per germline (reference sequence). CDR3 length: 14 residues. J was trimmed by 4 bases and V by 6 bases; bases with no gene match: 5. In nucleotides, the CDR3 is TGTGCCAGCAGGGCAGGGGGCTGGAATCAGCCCCAGCATTTT. Translated: CASRAGGWNQPQHF.

The V and J genes are TRBV27 and TRBJ2-5; TRBD1 aligns across 8 bases. The CDR3 runs 13 residues. The germline V gene encodes CDR1 MNHEY and CDR2 SMNVEV (reference sequence). Losses at the gene ends were 8 bases for V and 3 bases for J; bases not matched to a gene: 5. CDR3 amino acids: CASRDRNEETQYF. DNA for the CDR3: TGTGCCAGCCGGGACAGGAATGAAGAGACCCAGTACTTC.

J is TRBJ2-1 and V is TRBV5-1, with 12 nucleotides matching TRBD2. Germline assignment: CDR1 SGHRS and CDR2 YFSETQ. V was pared by 1 base and J by 4 bases, with 0 bases of the junction left unmatched. This CDR3 spans 15 amino acids. The CDR3 bases are TGCGCCAGCAGCTTGACTAGCGGGGGGTACAATGAGCAGTTCTTC. Residues: CASSLTSGGYNEQFF.

V usage is TRBV25-1 and J usage is TRBJ2-1, with TRBD2 identical over 7 bases. Germline loops: CDR1 MGHDK, CDR2 SYGVNS. CDR3 length: 16 amino acids. Germline trimming cut 6 bases from V and 0 bases from J; bases unmatched to any gene: 8. CDR3 loop: CASREEGRGSYNEQFF. The DNA of the CDR3 is TGTGCCAGCAGAGAGGAGGGGAGGGGCTCCTACAATGAGCAGTTCTTC.

This clone was found once. This CDR3 is CAWTGGGELFF. CDR3 DNA sequence: TGTGCCTGGACAGGTGGTGGGGAGCTGTTTTTT. V is TRBV30 and J is TRBJ2-2; D not certain. The CDR3 contains 11 residues. Germline CDR1 GTSNPN, CDR2 SVGIG (reference sequence). V dropped 4 bases and J dropped 8 bases, with 8 bases sitting between them.

The J gene is TRBJ2-3, the V gene TRBV5-5; 8 nucleotides line up with TRBD2. This CDR3 contains 13 residues. The V and J ends lost 7 bases and 3 bases, in that order; junction bases with no gene match: 4. The germline gives CDR1 SGHKS, CDR2 YYEKEE (reference sequence). This CDR3 reads CASAGGWTDTQYF. The CDR3 coding sequence is TGTGCCAGCGCGGGGGGTTGGACAGATACGCAGTATTTT. The full variable domain, with the rest looked up from reference TRBV5-5 and TRBJ2-3, is DAGVTQSPTHLIKTRGQQVTLRCSPISGHKSVSWYQQVLGQGPQFIFQYYEKEERGRGNFPDRFSARQFPNYSSELNVNALLLGDSALYLCASAGGWTDTQYFGPGTRLTVL.

The genes are TRBV9 and TRBJ1-3; D is uncertain. Germline values: CDR1 SGDLS, CDR2 YYNGEE. The CDR3 is 15 residues long. Trimming shortened V by 3 bases and J by 0 bases, and 10 bases separated the two germline ends. DNA of the CDR3: TGTGCCAGCAGCGCTCAATCAGTCTCTGGAAACACCATATATTTT. Its protein product is CASSAQSVSGNTIYF.